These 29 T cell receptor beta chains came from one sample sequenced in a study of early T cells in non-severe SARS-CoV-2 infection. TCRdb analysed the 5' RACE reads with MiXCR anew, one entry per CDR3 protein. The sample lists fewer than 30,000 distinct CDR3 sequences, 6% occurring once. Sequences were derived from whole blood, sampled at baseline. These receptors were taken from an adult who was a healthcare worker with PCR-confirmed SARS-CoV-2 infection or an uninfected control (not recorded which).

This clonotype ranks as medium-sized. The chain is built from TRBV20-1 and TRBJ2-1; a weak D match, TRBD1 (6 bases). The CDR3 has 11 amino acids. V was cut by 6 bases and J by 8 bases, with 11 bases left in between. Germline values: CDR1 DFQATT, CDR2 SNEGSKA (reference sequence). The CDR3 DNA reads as TGCAGTGCCCGCAGGGGATATGAGCAGTTCTTC. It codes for CSARRGYEQFF.

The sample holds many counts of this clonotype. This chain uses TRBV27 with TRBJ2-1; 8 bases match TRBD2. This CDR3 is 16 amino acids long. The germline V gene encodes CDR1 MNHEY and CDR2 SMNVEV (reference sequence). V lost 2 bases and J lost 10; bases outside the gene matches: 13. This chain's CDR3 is CASSLMGSGIGEEQFF. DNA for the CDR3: TGTGCCAGCAGTTTAATGGGTAGCGGGATAGGGGAGGAGCAGTTCTTC.

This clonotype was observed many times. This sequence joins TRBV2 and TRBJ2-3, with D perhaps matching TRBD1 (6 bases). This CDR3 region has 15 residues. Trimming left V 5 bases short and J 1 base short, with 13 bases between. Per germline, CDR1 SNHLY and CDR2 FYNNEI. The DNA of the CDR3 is TGTGCCAGCAGTCCGACAGGTTCTCGCACAGATACGCAGTATTTT. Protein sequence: CASSPTGSRTDTQYF. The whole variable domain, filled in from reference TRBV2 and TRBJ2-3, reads EPEVTQTPSHQVTQMGQEVILRCVPISNHLYFYWYRQILGQKVEFLVSFYNNEISEKSEIFDDQFSVERPDGSNFTLKIRSTKLEDSAMYFCASSPTGSRTDTQYFGPGTRLTVL.

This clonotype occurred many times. The CDR3 loop is CSVEIPGAPTTEAFF. For the CDR3, the DNA is TGCAGCGTTGAAATCCCGGGGGCGCCTACGACTGAAGCTTTCTTT. The genes are TRBV29-1 and TRBJ1-1; D perhaps matches TRBD1 (6 bases). The CDR3 has 15 residues. V gave up 2 bases and J gave up 5 bases, with 18 bases separating them. Germline-derived CDR1 and CDR2 are SQVTM and ANQGSEA.

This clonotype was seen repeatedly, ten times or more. CDR3 nucleotides: TGTGCCAGCAGGCCCGGGACTTACCTACGCACAGATACGCAGTATTTT. It specifies CASRPGTYLRTDTQYF. This sequence joins TRBV6-1 and TRBJ2-3, with D tentatively TRBD2 (6 bases). CDR1 MNHNS and CDR2 SASEGT come from the germline V gene. V dropped 6 bases and J dropped 1 base, with 17 bases sitting between them. The length of the CDR3 is 16 residues.

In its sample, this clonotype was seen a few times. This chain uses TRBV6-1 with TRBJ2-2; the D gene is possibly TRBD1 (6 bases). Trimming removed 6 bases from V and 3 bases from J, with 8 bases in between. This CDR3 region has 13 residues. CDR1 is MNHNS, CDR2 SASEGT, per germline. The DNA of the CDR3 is TGTGCCAGCAGCAACAGGGACACCGGGGAGCTGTTTTTT. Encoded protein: CASSNRDTGELFF.

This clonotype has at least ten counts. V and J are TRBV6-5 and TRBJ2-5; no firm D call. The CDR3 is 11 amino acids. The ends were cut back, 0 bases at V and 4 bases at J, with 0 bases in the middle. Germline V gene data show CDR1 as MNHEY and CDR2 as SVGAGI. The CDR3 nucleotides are TGTGCCAGCAGTTACTCAGAGACCCAGTACTTC. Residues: CASSYSETQYF.

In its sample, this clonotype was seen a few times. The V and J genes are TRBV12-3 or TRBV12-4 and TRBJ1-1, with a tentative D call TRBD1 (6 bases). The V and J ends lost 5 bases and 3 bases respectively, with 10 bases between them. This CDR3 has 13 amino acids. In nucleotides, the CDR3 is TGTGCCAGCAGTCGACAGGAGGACACTGAAGCTTTCTTT. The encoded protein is CASSRQEDTEAFF.

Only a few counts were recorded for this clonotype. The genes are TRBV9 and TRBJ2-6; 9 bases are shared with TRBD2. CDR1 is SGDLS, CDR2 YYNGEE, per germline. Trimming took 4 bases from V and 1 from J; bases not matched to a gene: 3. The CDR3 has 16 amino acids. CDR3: CASSRLAGSGANVLTF. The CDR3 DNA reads TGTGCCAGCAGCCGCCTAGCGGGATCTGGGGCCAACGTCCTGACTTTC.

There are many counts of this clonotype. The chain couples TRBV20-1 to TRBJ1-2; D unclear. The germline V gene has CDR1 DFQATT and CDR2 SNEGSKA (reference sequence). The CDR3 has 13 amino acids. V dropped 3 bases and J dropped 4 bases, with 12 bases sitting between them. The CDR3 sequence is CSASVAPGYGYTF. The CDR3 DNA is TGCAGTGCTAGCGTGGCGCCGGGCTATGGCTACACCTTC.

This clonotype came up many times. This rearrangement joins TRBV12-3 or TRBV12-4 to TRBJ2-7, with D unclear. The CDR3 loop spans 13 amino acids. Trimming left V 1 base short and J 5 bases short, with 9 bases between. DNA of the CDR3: TGTGCCAGCAGTTTAGGGCCTCGGAACGAGCAGTACTTC. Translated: CASSLGPRNEQYF.

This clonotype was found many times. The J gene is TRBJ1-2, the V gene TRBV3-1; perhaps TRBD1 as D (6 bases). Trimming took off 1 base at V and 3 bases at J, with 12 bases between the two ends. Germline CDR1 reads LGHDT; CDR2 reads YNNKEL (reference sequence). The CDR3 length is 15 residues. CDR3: CASSQVSGAHYGYTF. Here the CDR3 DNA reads TGTGCCAGCAGCCAAGTGTCGGGGGCACACTATGGCTACACCTTC.

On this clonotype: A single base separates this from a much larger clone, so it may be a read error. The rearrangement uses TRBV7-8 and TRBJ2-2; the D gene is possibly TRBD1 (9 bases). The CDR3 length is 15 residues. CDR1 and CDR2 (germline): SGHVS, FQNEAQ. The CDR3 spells CTSSGGQGRTGELFF. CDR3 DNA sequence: TGTACCAGCAGCGGGGGACAGGGAAGAACCGGGGAGCTGTTTTTT.

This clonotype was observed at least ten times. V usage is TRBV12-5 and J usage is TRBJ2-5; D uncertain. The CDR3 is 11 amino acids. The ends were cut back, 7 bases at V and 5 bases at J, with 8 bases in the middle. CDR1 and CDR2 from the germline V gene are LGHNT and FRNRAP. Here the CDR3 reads CASVSSETQYF. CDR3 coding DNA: TGTGCTAGTGTCTCGAGTGAGACCCAGTACTTC. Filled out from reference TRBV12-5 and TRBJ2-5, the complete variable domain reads DARVTQTPRHKVTEMGQEVTMRCQPILGHNTVFWYRQTMMQGLELLAYFRNRAPLDDSGMPKDRFSAEMPDATLATLKIQPSEPRDSAVYFCASVSSETQYFGPGTRLLVL.

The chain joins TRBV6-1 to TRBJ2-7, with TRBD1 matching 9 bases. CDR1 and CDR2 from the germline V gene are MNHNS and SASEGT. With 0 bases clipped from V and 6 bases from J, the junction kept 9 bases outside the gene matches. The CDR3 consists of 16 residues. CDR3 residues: CASSEATGQGGCEQYF. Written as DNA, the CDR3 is TGTGCCAGCAGTGAAGCCACGGGACAGGGAGGGTGCGAGCAGTACTTC.

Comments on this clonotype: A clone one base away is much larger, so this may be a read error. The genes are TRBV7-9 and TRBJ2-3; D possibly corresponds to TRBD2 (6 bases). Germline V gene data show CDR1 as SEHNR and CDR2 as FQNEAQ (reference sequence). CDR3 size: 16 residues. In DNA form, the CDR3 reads TGTGCCGGCAGCCCAGGATCCGCGGGACTGATAGATACGCAGTATTTT. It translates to CAGSPGSAGLIDTQYF.

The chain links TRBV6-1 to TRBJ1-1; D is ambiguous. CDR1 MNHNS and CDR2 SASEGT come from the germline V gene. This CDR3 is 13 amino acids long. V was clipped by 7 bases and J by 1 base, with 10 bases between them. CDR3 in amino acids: CASTAQRNTEAFF. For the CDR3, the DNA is TGTGCCAGCACGGCACAACGGAACACTGAAGCTTTCTTT.

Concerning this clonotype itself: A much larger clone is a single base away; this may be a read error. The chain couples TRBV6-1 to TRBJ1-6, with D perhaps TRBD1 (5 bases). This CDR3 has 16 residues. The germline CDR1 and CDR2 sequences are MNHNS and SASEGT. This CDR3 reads CASSGGQSSYNTPLHF. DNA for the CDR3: TGTGCCAGCAGTGGAGGACAAAGCTCCTATAATACACCCCTCCACTTT.

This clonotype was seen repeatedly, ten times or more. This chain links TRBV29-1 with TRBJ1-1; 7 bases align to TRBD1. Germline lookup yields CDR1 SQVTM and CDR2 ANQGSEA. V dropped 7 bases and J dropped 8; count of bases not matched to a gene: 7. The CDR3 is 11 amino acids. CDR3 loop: CSAYRGGEAFF. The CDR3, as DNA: TGCAGCGCCTACAGGGGCGGCGAAGCTTTCTTT.

CDR3 in DNA: TGCGCCAGCAGCTGGCAGGACAGAACCACAGATACGCAGTATTTT. This codes for CASSWQDRTTDTQYF. The V and J genes are TRBV5-1 and TRBJ2-3; TRBD1 might be the D (6 bases). Germline CDR1 reads SGHRS; CDR2 reads YFSETQ. This CDR3 has 15 residues. With 3 bases removed from V and 2 bases from J, the gap between germline ends came to 13 bases.

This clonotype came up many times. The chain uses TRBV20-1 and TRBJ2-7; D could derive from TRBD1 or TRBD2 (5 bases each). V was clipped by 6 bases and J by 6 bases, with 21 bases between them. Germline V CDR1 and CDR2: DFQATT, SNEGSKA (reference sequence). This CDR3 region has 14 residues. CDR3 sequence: CSAFPGTAQIEQYF. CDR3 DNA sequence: TGCAGTGCATTCCCAGGGACGGCTCAAATCGAGCAGTACTTC.

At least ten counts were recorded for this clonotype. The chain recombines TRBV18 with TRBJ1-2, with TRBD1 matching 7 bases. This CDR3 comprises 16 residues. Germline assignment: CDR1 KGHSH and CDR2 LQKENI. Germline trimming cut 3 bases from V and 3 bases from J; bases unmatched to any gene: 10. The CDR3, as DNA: TGTGCCAGCTCACCCACCGGGGTGCAGGGGGACTATGGCTACACCTTC. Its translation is CASSPTGVQGDYGYTF.

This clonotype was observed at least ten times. The CDR3 coding sequence is TGTGCCAGCAGTGAGATGGCAGGGCGGACCGGGGAGCTGTTTTTT. The encoded protein is CASSEMAGRTGELFF. This rearrangement joins TRBV6-4 to TRBJ2-2, with a possible D match to TRBD1 (5 bases). The CDR3 consists of 15 residues. Trimming left V 3 bases short and J 5 bases short, with 13 bases between. Germline-derived CDR1 and CDR2 are MRHNA and SNTAGT.

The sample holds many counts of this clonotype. The CDR3 sequence: CASSMGYEQYF. For the CDR3, the DNA is TGTGCCAGTTCAATGGGCTACGAGCAGTACTTC. The J gene is TRBJ2-7, the V gene TRBV18; D is undetermined. The germline V gene encodes CDR1 KGHSH and CDR2 LQKENI. The CDR3 is 11 residues long. Trimming took off 9 bases at V and 3 bases at J, with 9 bases between the two ends.

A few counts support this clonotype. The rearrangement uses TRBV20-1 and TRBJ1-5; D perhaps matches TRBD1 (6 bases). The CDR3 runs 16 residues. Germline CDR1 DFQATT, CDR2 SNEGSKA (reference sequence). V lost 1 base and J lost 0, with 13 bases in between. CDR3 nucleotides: TGCAGTGCTAGAGTTAACAGGGAGAATAGCAATCAGCCCCAGCATTTT. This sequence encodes CSARVNRENSNQPQHF.

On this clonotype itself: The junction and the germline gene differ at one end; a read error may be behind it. CDR3 sequence (DNA): TGTGCCAGCAGCTTGCCGGGAGGCGGGAAGATCTTC. This translates into CASSLPGGGKIF. The chain uses TRBV7-2 and TRBJ2-7; 7 bases are shared with TRBD2. The length of the CDR3 is 12 residues. From germline, CDR1 is SGHTA and CDR2 FQGNSA.

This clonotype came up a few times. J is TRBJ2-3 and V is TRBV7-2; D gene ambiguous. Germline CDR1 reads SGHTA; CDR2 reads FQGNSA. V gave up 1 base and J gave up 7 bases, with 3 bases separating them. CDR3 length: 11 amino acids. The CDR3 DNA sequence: TGTGCCAGCAGCTTAGGAAATACGCAGTATTTT. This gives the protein CASSLGNTQYF.

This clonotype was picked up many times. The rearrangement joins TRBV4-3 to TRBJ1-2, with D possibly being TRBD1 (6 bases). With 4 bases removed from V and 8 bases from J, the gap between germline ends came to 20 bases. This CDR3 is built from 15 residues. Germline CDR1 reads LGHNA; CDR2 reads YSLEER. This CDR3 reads CASSPPRTGIDGYTF. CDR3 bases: TGCGCCAGCAGCCCGCCCCGTACAGGGATTGACGGCTACACCTTC.

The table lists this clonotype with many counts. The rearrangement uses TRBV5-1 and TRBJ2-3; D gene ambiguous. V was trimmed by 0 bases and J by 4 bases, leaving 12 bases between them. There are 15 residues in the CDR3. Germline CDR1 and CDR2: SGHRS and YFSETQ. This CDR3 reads CASSLAGNPADTQYF. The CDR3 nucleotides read TGCGCCAGCAGCTTGGCCGGAAACCCCGCAGATACGCAGTATTTT.